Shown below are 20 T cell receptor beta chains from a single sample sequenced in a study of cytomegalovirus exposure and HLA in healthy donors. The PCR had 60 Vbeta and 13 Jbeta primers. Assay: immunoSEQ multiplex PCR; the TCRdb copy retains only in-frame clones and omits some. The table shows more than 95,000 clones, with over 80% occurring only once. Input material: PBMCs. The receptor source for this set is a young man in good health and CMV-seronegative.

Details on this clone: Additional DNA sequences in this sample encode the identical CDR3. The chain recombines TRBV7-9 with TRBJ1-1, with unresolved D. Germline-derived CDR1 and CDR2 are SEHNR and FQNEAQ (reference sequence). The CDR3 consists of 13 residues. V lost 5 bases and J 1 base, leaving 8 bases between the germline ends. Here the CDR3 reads CASSLSRNTEAFF. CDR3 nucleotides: TGTGCCAGCAGCCTTTCCCGGAACACTGAAGCTTTCTTT. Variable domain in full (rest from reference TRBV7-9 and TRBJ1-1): DTGVSQNPRHKITKRGQNVTFRCDPISEHNRLYWYRQTLGQGPEFLTYFQNEAQLEKSRLLSDRFSAERPKGSFSTLEIQRTEQGDSAMYLCASSLSRNTEAFFGQGTRLTVV.

The CDR3 DNA reads as TGTGCCAGAAGTTCCCCCGTTACCGGGACAGGGAAGGGCGGGGAGCTGTTTTTT. It translates to CARSSPVTGTGKGGELFF. The rearrangement links TRBV5-3 to TRBJ2-2; 9 bases align to TRBD1. TRBV5-3 is identified as an open reading frame with a role that is uncertain. The CDR3 spans 18 residues. The V gene end was trimmed by 5 bases and the J gene end by 7 bases; junction bases not matched to a gene: 18.

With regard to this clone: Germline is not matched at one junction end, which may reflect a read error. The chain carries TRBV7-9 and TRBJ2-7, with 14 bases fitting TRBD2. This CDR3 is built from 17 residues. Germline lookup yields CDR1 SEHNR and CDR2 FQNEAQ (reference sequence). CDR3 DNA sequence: TGTTCCAGCAGCCCCGGGACTAGCGGGAGAACGTTAGCCGAGCAGTACTTC. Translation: CSSSPGTSGRTLAEQYF.

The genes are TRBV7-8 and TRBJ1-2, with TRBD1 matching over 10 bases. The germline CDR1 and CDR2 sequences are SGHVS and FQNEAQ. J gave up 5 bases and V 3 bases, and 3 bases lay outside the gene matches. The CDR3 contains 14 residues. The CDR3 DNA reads TGTGCCAGCAGCTTCGGGACAGGGGAGTATGGCTACACCTTC. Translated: CASSFGTGEYGYTF.

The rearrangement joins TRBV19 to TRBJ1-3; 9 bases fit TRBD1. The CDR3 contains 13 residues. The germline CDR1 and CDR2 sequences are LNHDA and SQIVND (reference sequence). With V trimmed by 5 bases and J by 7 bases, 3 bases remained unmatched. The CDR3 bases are TGTGCCAGTAGTGAACAGGGGGCGAACACCATATATTTT. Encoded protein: CASSEQGANTIYF. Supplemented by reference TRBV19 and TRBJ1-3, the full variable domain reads DGGITQSPKYLFRKEGQNVTLSCEQNLNHDAMYWYRQDPGQGLRLIYYSQIVNDFQKGDIAEGYSVSREKKESFPLTVTSAQKNPTAFYLCASSEQGANTIYFGEGSWLTVV.

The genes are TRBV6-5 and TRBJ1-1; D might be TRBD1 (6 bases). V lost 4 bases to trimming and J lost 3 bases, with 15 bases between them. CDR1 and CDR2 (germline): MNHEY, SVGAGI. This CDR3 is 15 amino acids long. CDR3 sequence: CASSSRGGAYTEAFF. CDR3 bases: TGTGCCAGCAGTTCCCGCGGGGGGGCCTACACTGAAGCTTTCTTT.

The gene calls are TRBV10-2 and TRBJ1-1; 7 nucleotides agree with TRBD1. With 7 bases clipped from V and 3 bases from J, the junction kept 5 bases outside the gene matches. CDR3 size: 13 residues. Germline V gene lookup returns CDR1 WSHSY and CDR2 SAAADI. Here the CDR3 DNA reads TGCGCCAGCACCGAAGACAGGGACACTGAAGCTTTCTTT. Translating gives CASTEDRDTEAFF.

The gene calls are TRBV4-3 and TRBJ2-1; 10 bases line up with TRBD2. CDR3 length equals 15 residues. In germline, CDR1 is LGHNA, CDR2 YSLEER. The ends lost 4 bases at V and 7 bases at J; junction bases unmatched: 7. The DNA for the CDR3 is TGCGCCAGCAGCCTAATATTACTAGCGGGAAATGAGCAGTTCTTC. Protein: CASSLILLAGNEQFF.

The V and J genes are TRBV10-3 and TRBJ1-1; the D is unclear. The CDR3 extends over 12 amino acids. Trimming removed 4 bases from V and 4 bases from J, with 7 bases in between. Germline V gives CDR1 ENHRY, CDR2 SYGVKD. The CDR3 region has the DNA TGTGCCATCAGTGGGGAGGGCACTGAAGCTTTCTTT. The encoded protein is CAISGEGTEAFF.

This chain's CDR3 is CAINRDRNTEAFF. In nucleotides, the CDR3 is TGTGCCATCAATCGGGACAGGAACACTGAAGCTTTCTTT. The chain links TRBV10-3 to TRBJ1-1; 7 bases line up with TRBD1. From germline, CDR1 is ENHRY and CDR2 SYGVKD. The CDR3 totals 13 residues. V shed 7 bases, J shed 1 base, and the junction held 3 bases outside the gene matches.

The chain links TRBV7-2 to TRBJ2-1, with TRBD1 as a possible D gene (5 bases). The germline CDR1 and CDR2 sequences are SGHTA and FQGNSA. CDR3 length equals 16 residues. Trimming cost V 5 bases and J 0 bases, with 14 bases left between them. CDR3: CASSPSRASSYNEQFF. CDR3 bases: TGTGCCAGCAGCCCGAGCAGGGCGAGCTCCTACAATGAGCAGTTCTTC. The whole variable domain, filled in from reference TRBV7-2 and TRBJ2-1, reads GAGVSQSPSNKVTEKGKDVELRCDPISGHTALYWYRQSLGQGLEFLIYFQGNSAPDKSGLPSDRFSAERTGGSVSTLTIQRTQQEDSAVYLCASSPSRASSYNEQFFGPGTRLTVL.

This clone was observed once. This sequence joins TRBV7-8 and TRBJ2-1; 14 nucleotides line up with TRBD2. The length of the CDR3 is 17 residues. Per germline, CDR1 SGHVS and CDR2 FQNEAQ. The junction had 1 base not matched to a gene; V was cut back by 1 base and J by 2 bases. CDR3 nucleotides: TGTGCCAGCAGCTTAGGACTAGCGGGAGGGCCCTACAATGAGCAGTTCTTC. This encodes CASSLGLAGGPYNEQFF.

The CDR3 coding sequence is TGTGCCAGCAGTTCATCCCTTCGACAGTTTGCTTATGGCTACACCTTC. Translating it yields CASSSSLRQFAYGYTF. The chain is built from TRBV27 and TRBJ1-2; tentatively, D is TRBD1 (5 bases). This CDR3 contains 16 residues. Between the trimmed V and J ends, which lost 4 bases and 5 bases, there was a span of 20 bases. Germline CDR1 and CDR2: MNHEY and SMNVEV (reference sequence).

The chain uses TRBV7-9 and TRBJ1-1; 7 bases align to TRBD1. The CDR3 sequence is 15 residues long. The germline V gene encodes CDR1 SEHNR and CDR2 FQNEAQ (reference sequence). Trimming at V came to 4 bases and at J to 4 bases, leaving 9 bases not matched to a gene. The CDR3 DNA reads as TGTGCCAGCAGCTCGGACAGGTCCTGGGGCACTGAAGCTTTCTTT. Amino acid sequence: CASSSDRSWGTEAFF. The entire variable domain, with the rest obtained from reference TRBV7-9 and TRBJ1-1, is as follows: DTGVSQNPRHKITKRGQNVTFRCDPISEHNRLYWYRQTLGQGPEFLTYFQNEAQLEKSRLLSDRFSAERPKGSFSTLEIQRTEQGDSAMYLCASSSDRSWGTEAFFGQGTRLTVV.

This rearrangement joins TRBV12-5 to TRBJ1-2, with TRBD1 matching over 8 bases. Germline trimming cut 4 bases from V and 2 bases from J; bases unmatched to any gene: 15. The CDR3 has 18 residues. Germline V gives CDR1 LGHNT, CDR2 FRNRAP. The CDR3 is CASGSTRQGASVNYGYTF. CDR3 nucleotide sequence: TGTGCTAGTGGTTCCACCCGGCAGGGGGCTTCAGTCAACTATGGCTACACCTTC.

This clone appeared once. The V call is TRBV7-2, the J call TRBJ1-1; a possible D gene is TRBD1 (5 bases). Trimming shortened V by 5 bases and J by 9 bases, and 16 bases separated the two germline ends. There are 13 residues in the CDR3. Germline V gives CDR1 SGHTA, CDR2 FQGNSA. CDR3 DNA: TGTGCCAGCAGCGCCCGCGGGGGATGGCAAGCTTTCTTT. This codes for CASSARGGWQAFF. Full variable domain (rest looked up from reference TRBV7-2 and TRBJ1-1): GAGVSQSPSNKVTEKGKDVELRCDPISGHTALYWYRQSLGQGLEFLIYFQGNSAPDKSGLPSDRFSAERTGGSVSTLTIQRTQQEDSAVYLCASSARGGWQAFFGQGTRLTVV.

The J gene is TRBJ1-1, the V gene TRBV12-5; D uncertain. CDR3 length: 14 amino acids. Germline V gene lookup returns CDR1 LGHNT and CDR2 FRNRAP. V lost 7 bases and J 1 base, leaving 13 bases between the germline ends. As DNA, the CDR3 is TGTGCTAGTGCCTGGTGGGCAGGGAACACTGAAGCTTTCTTT. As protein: CASAWWAGNTEAFF.

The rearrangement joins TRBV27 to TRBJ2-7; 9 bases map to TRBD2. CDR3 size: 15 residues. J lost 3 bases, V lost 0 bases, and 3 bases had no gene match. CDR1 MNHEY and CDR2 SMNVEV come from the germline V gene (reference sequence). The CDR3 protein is CASSLSGTSLYEQYF. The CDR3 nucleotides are TGTGCCAGCAGTTTATCCGGGACTAGCCTCTACGAGCAGTACTTC.

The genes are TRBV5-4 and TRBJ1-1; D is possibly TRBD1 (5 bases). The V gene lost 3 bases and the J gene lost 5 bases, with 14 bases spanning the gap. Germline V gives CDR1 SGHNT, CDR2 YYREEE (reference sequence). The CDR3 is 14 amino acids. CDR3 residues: CASSSKVGATEAFF. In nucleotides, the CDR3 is TGTGCCAGCAGCTCCAAGGTAGGGGCGACTGAAGCTTTCTTT.

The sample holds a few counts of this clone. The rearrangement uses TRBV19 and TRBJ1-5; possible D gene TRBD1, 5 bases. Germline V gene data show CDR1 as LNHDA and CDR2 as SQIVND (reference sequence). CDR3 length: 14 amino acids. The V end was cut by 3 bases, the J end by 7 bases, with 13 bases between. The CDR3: CASSMQGEGQPQHF. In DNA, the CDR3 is TGTGCCAGTAGTATGCAAGGGGAAGGCCAGCCCCAGCATTTT.